The rows below give T cell receptor beta chains drawn from one sample of a study of T-cell reconstitution after alpha-beta-depleted transplantation in children. TCRdb reprocessed the PCR reads with MiXCR, giving one entry per CDR3 protein. The table records roughly 500,000 distinct CDR3 sequences, approximately 10% of them present only once. Source: PBMCs, taken before TCRalphabeta/CD19-depleted stem cell transplant. The source is a child aged 2 to 9 with inherited bone marrow failure, due to receive a stem cell transplant. CDR3s include the opening cysteine and the closing phenylalanine or tryptophan. Each record gives: clone size, J gene, D gene, V gene, CDR3 length, CDR3 protein, CDR3 DNA. A D gene is named only where the DNA matches it firmly. Only some rows state a clone size, as once, few, many or a class for expanded clones.

- | TRBJ2-2 | - | TRBV7-2 | 16 | CASLAGAGRRTGELFF | TGTGCCTCCTTGGCCGGGGCCGGGAGAAGGACCGGGGAGCTGTTTTTT
many | TRBJ2-5 | - | TRBV25-1 | 16 | CASSEYDPRYQETQYF | TGTGCCAGCAGTGAATATGACCCCCGGTACCAAGAGACCCAGTACTTC
many | TRBJ2-1 | - | TRBV4-2 | 13 | CASSPLASGEQFF | TGTGCCAGCAGCCCACTAGCTTCGGGTGAGCAGTTCTTC
many | TRBJ1-5 | - | TRBV5-1 | 15 | CASSPGGNSNQPQHF | TGCGCCAGCTCCCCCGGGGGGAATAGCAATCAGCCCCAGCATTTT
many | TRBJ2-1 | TRBD2 | TRBV12-3/TRBV12-4 | 17 | CASSVRTGTGGDNEQFF | TGTGCCAGCAGTGTCAGAACCGGGACGGGAGGGGACAATGAGCAGTTCTTC
many | TRBJ1-2 | TRBD1 | TRBV20-1 | 13 | CSAGQRQGSGYTF | TGCAGTGCTGGCCAGAGACAGGGAAGTGGCTACACCTTC
few | TRBJ2-1 | - | TRBV7-2 | 17 | CASSLVSRQGPTNEQFF | TGTGCCAGCAGCTTAGTCTCGCGGCAGGGCCCTACCAATGAGCAGTTCTTC
few | TRBJ2-3 | - | TRBV21-1 | 16 | CASSKAQAGLTDTQYF | TGTGCCAGCAGCAAAGCGCAGGCAGGCCTCACAGATACGCAGTATTTT
many | TRBJ2-6 | - | TRBV29-1 | 14 | CSVTSDSGANVLTF | TGCAGCGTTACTAGTGACTCTGGGGCCAACGTCCTGACTTTC
- | TRBJ2-1 | - | TRBV21-1 | 16 | CASSSKGGQDSSEQFF | TGTGCCAGCAGCTCCAAGGGGGGACAGGACTCTTCGGAGCAGTTCTTC
many | TRBJ2-1 | - | TRBV5-6 | 15 | CASSFGGYSYNEQFF | TGTGCCAGCAGCTTTGGTGGGTACTCCTACAATGAGCAGTTCTTC
many | TRBJ2-3 | - | TRBV7-6 | 16 | CASSRTLAPNTDTQYF | TGTGCCAGCAGCCGAACACTAGCACCTAACACAGATACGCAGTATTTT
- | TRBJ1-2 | TRBD1 | TRBV27 | 13 | CASSLGQGYGSTF | TGTGCCAGCAGTCTCGGACAGGGCTATGGCTCCACCTTC
few | TRBJ2-7 | TRBD2 | TRBV5-1 | 15 | CATALGGGRGDEQYF | TGCGCCACCGCGTTGGGTGGCGGGAGAGGCGACGAGCAGTACTTC
many | TRBJ2-4 | TRBD1 | TRBV28 | 17 | CASSLSGQALAKNIQYF | TGTGCCAGCAGTTTATCCGGACAGGCGCTAGCCAAAAACATTCAGTACTTC
many | TRBJ2-7 | - | TRBV15 | 15 | CATSFSTDITYEQYF | TGTGCCACCAGCTTTTCGACGGACATAACCTACGAGCAGTACTTC
few | TRBJ2-7 | - | TRBV28 | 12 | CATDKSSYEQYF | TGTGCCACAGACAAGAGCTCCTACGAGCAGTACTTC